Presented here are 22 T cell receptor beta chains from one specimen sequenced in a study of sequential checkpoint blockade in melanoma. Described treatment: randomized to nivolumab then ipilimumab (arm A) or the reverse (arm B). Sequencing used immunoSEQ multiplex PCR; TCRdb keeps in-frame clones, though not all of them. The table lists about 6,100 clones, around 53% of them singletons. The sequencing here drew on CD8+ T cells sorted from blood (inferred from file names), taken from a patient given nivolumab and ipilimumab in sequence. The source is a human donor with melanoma.

This clone was seen a few times. V is TRBV7-9 and J is TRBJ2-3; D may be TRBD2 (7 bases). The CDR3 length is 13 residues. CDR1 is SEHNR and CDR2 is FQNEAQ in the germline V gene (reference sequence). Trimming cost V 8 bases and J 6 bases, with 15 bases left between them. CDR3 coding DNA: TGTGCCAGCGGGGGCGGGAGTAGGGATACGCAGTATTTT. Amino acid sequence: CASGGGSRDTQYF.

V and J are TRBV6-5 and TRBJ2-2; D might be TRBD2 (6 bases). The CDR3 has 11 residues. Per the germline V gene, CDR1 is MNHEY and CDR2 is SVGAGI. V lost 8 bases and J lost 10, with 11 bases in between. In DNA form, the CDR3 reads TGTGCCAGCCTGGGGGGAGTGGAGCTGTTTTTT. Translating it yields CASLGGVELFF.

CDR3 region: CASSYPIAGASEQFF. For the CDR3, the DNA is TGTGCCAGCAGTTACCCGATAGCGGGAGCGAGTGAGCAGTTCTTC. The rearrangement joins TRBV6-6 to TRBJ2-1; TRBD2 agrees at 9 bases. The CDR3 length is 15 residues. Germline-derived CDR1 and CDR2 are MNHNY and SVGAGI (reference sequence). V shed 2 bases and J 9 bases; nucleotides not matched to a gene: 8.

This rearrangement joins TRBV7-9 to TRBJ1-2, with TRBD1 matching over 9 bases. Germline trimming cut 1 base from V and 5 bases from J; bases unmatched to any gene: 8. CDR1 and CDR2 from the germline V gene are SEHNR and FQNEAQ (reference sequence). The CDR3 spans 16 residues. CDR3 nucleotide sequence: TGTGCCAGCAGCTTAGAGCCCTTGGACAGGGGATATGGCTACACCTTC. This gives the protein CASSLEPLDRGYGYTF. The full variable domain, with the rest looked up from reference TRBV7-9 and TRBJ1-2, is DTGVSQNPRHKITKRGQNVTFRCDPISEHNRLYWYRQTLGQGPEFLTYFQNEAQLEKSRLLSDRFSAERPKGSFSTLEIQRTEQGDSAMYLCASSLEPLDRGYGYTFGSGTRLTVV.

V and J are TRBV7-8 and TRBJ1-1, with D possibly matching TRBD1 (6 bases). Germline CDR1 SGHVS, CDR2 FQNEAQ. The CDR3 runs 15 residues. Trimming cost V 5 bases and J 4 bases, with 17 bases left between them. CDR3 region: CASSASTGRVTEAFF. The DNA of the CDR3 is TGTGCCAGCAGCGCCTCGACAGGTCGGGTCACTGAAGCTTTCTTT.

This clone turned up a few times. The chain combines TRBV5-1 with TRBJ2-7, with D perhaps matching TRBD2 (6 bases). Germline CDR1 and CDR2: SGHRS and YFSETQ. The germline V and J ends were trimmed by 5 bases and 4 bases, with 16 bases remaining between them. The CDR3 extends over 14 amino acids. The CDR3 DNA follows: TGCGCCAGCAGTTTCTCCGGGGGAGAGTACGAGCAGTACTTC. This translates into CASSFSGGEYEQYF.

This clone was picked up a small number of times. The chain has TRBV27 and TRBJ1-5; 7 nucleotides align to TRBD1. This CDR3 region has 14 residues. Germline lookup yields CDR1 MNHEY and CDR2 SMNVEV (reference sequence). The V segment lost 6 bases and the J segment 2 bases; nucleotides outside the gene matches: 4. CDR3 amino acids: CASSVGTGNQPQHF. Here the CDR3 DNA reads TGTGCCAGCAGCGTCGGGACAGGCAATCAGCCCCAGCATTTT.

The chain links TRBV9 to TRBJ2-7; 9 nucleotides match TRBD1. CDR1 is SGDLS, CDR2 YYNGEE, per germline. The CDR3 sequence is 14 residues long. V trimming: 4 bases; J trimming: 4 bases; junction bases outside the gene matches: 6. The DNA for the CDR3 is TGTGCCAGCAGCCCGGGACAGGGACAATACGAGCAGTACTTC. This translates into CASSPGQGQYEQYF.

The chain employs TRBV6-6 and TRBJ2-1, with TRBD2 matching over 11 bases. Germline values: CDR1 MNHNY, CDR2 SVGAGI (reference sequence). The CDR3 spans 16 residues. The V and J ends lost 3 bases and 5 bases, in that order; junction bases with no gene match: 6. The CDR3 loop reads CASSYPGTSGNNEQFF. DNA for the CDR3: TGTGCCAGCAGTTATCCCGGGACTAGCGGTAACAATGAGCAGTTCTTC.

The chain recombines TRBV6-5 with TRBJ2-5, with D possibly matching TRBD1 (5 bases). Trimming pared 6 bases from V and 2 bases from J, leaving 16 bases between. CDR3 length: 15 residues. The V gene's germline CDR1 is MNHEY and CDR2 SVGAGI. CDR3 in amino acids: CASRSGLGSQETQYF. The CDR3 DNA is TGTGCCAGCAGATCAGGGTTGGGCTCGCAAGAGACCCAGTACTTC.

Only a few counts were recorded for this clone. The chain has TRBV6-5 and TRBJ1-6; D is perhaps TRBD1 (6 bases). The length of the CDR3 is 15 residues. The germline V and J ends were trimmed by 2 bases and 7 bases, with 12 bases remaining between them. The germline gives CDR1 MNHEY, CDR2 SVGAGI. The CDR3 DNA reads TGTGCCAGCAGTTACCAAGCAGGGGAGAATTCACCCCTCCACTTT. Translation: CASSYQAGENSPLHF.

The rearrangement links TRBV5-6 to TRBJ2-1; TRBD2 is a possible D gene (5 bases). CDR1 and CDR2 (germline): SGHDT, YYEEEE. Trimming took 0 bases from V and 0 from J, leaving 13 bases between them. The CDR3 has 17 amino acids. The CDR3 sequence: CASSLDIGESSYNEQFF. The CDR3 DNA reads TGTGCCAGCAGCTTGGATATCGGGGAGAGCTCCTACAATGAGCAGTTCTTC. Variable domain in full (rest from reference TRBV5-6 and TRBJ2-1): DAGVTQSPTHLIKTRGQQVTLRCSPKSGHDTVSWYQQALGQGPQFIFQYYEEEERQRGNFPDRFSGHQFPNYSSELNVNALLLGDSALYLCASSLDIGESSYNEQFFGPGTRLTVL.

This clone was seen more than once but under ten times. The rearrangement uses TRBV5-5 and TRBJ1-6; D possibly corresponds to TRBD1 (5 bases). This CDR3 spans 15 amino acids. The V end was cut by 7 bases, the J end by 5 bases, with 16 bases between. The V gene's germline CDR1 is SGHKS and CDR2 YYEKEE (reference sequence). The CDR3 loop reads CASGLTDNNNSPLHF. CDR3 sequence (DNA): TGTGCCAGCGGTCTGACAGATAACAATAATTCACCCCTCCACTTT.

The chain links TRBV9 to TRBJ2-1, with 10 nucleotides matching TRBD2. The CDR3 totals 17 residues. Germline loops: CDR1 SGDLS, CDR2 YYNGEE. V was clipped by 0 bases and J by 8 bases; unmatched bases: 11. For the CDR3, the DNA is TGTGCCAGCAGCGTAGGGGGGGCTAGCGGGAGTAGGTATGAGCAGTTCTTC. Encoded protein: CASSVGGASGSRYEQFF.

V and J are TRBV2 and TRBJ1-1, with D maybe TRBD1 (5 bases). CDR1 is SNHLY, CDR2 FYNNEI, per germline. CDR3 length equals 14 residues. V lost 7 bases to trimming and J lost 0 bases, with 12 bases between them. CDR3 DNA sequence: TGTGCCAGCAAGGGGTACAGCATGAACACTGAAGCTTTCTTT. Residues: CASKGYSMNTEAFF.

This chain links TRBV2 with TRBJ2-3, with D tentatively TRBD2 (5 bases). The V and J ends lost 7 bases and 4 bases respectively, with 15 bases between them. Germline loops: CDR1 SNHLY, CDR2 FYNNEI. The CDR3 sequence is 14 residues long. The CDR3 DNA sequence: TGTGCCAGCAAGGAGAGCTGGGAGCCAGATACGCAGTATTTT. Protein: CASKESWEPDTQYF.

This clone was counted a few times. The chain has TRBV7-9 and TRBJ2-7; 10 bases map to TRBD2. Trimming at V came to 0 bases and at J to 4 bases, leaving 12 bases not matched to a gene. Germline CDR1 reads SEHNR; CDR2 reads FQNEAQ (reference sequence). This CDR3 has 18 amino acids. DNA of the CDR3: TGTGCCAGCAGCTTAGCGTGGCAGCGGGAGGGGTCGGGGTACGAGCAGTACTTC. It encodes CASSLAWQREGSGYEQYF.

The chain has TRBV5-4 and TRBJ1-4; 7 positions match TRBD1. Germline values: CDR1 SGHNT, CDR2 YYREEE (reference sequence). Trimming cost V 4 bases and J 8 bases; bases outside gene matches: 8. This CDR3 comprises 14 residues. CDR3 in amino acids: CASSGGTGDEKLFF. The DNA of the CDR3 is TGTGCCAGCAGCGGAGGTACAGGGGACGAAAAACTGTTTTTT.

This clone was detected only a few times. The V call is TRBV30, the J call TRBJ1-1; D is undetermined. The CDR3 extends over 13 amino acids. Germline CDR1 is GTSNPN and CDR2 is SVGIG (reference sequence). V was cut by 2 bases and J by 4 bases, with 11 bases left in between. The chain's CDR3 is CAWSWEGGTEAFF. The CDR3 coding sequence is TGTGCCTGGAGTTGGGAGGGTGGCACTGAAGCTTTCTTT.

This rearrangement joins TRBV27 to TRBJ2-5, with D unresolved. TRBJ2-7 matches the DNA end more closely, so the J call is doubtful. CDR3 size: 13 residues. Germline-derived CDR1 and CDR2 are MNHEY and SMNVEV (reference sequence). The CDR3 spells CASSFSSSYEQYF. The CDR3 DNA sequence: TGTGCCAGCAGTTTCTCTAGCTCCTACGAGCAGTACTTC.

The chain joins TRBV19 to TRBJ1-1, with D possibly matching TRBD1 (5 bases). Trimming cost V 9 bases and J 7 bases, with 12 bases left between them. The CDR3 contains 11 residues. From germline, CDR1 is LNHDA and CDR2 SQIVND (reference sequence). CDR3 nucleotide sequence: TGTGCCAGCTCCCAGGGTAGTGAAGCTTTCTTT. Its translation is CASSQGSEAFF.

The chain joins TRBV5-4 to TRBJ2-5, with D tentatively TRBD1 (5 bases). V lost 0 bases, J lost 8 bases, and 11 bases lay in between. This CDR3 is 13 amino acids long. Looked up from germline, CDR1 is SGHNT and CDR2 is YYREEE (reference sequence). The CDR3 DNA reads as TGTGCCAGCAGCTTGGCTTTGTGGGGCACCCAGTACTTC. Translated, it gives CASSLALWGTQYF.